These T cell receptor beta chains were read from a single sample in a study of blood T cell repertoires in COVID-19. Profiling relied on immunoSEQ multiplex PCR, and the TCRdb table lists in-frame clones only, not all of them. The repertoire holds about 250,000 clones, with around nine tenths as singletons. The sequencing input was peripheral blood. All receptors derive from a woman aged 60 to 75 who had recovered from COVID-19. Both conserved end residues are part of each CDR3. Each record gives: clone size, D gene, J gene, V gene, CDR3 protein, CDR3 DNA. A D gene is named only where the DNA matches it firmly. Size tells how often a clone was seen (once, few, many) or the class of an expanded clone, and some rows leave it out.

clone_size: NA
d_call: NA
j_call: TRBJ1-6
v_call: TRBV12-3/TRBV12-4
cdr3_aa: CASSLGGFSPLHF
cdr3_nt: TGTGCCAGCAGTTTGGGGGGATTTTCACCCCTCCACTTT

clone_size: NA
d_call: NA
j_call: TRBJ2-5
v_call: TRBV27
cdr3_aa: CASSFIRGETQYF
cdr3_nt: TGTGCCAGCAGTTTCATTAGGGGGGAGACCCAGTACTTC

clone_size: NA
d_call: TRBD1
j_call: TRBJ1-2
v_call: TRBV28
cdr3_aa: CATQSPGPGQGKTNYGYTF
cdr3_nt: TGTGCCACCCAATCCCCAGGGCCGGGACAGGGGAAGACTAACTATGGCTACACCTTC

clone_size: NA
d_call: TRBD2
j_call: TRBJ2-3
v_call: TRBV7-2
cdr3_aa: CASSLTSGSDTQYF
cdr3_nt: TGTGCCAGCAGCTTAACTAGCGGGTCAGATACGCAGTATTTT

clone_size: once
d_call: NA
j_call: TRBJ2-7
v_call: TRBV5-4
cdr3_aa: CASSLGRGLAPSYEQYF
cdr3_nt: TGTGCCAGCAGCTTGGGCAGGGGATTAGCGCCTTCCTACGAGCAGTACTTC

clone_size: NA
d_call: NA
j_call: TRBJ1-1
v_call: TRBV27
cdr3_aa: CASSFMDRPRTEAFF
cdr3_nt: TGTGCCAGCAGTTTCATGGACAGACCGCGGACTGAAGCTTTCTTT

clone_size: NA
d_call: NA
j_call: TRBJ2-3
v_call: TRBV6-4
cdr3_aa: CASSGQSTDTQYF
cdr3_nt: TGTGCCAGCAGTGGACAGTCCACAGATACGCAGTATTTT

clone_size: NA
d_call: TRBD1
j_call: TRBJ2-7
v_call: TRBV14
cdr3_aa: CASSQEGTGGRSYEQYF
cdr3_nt: TGTGCCAGCAGCCAAGAGGGGACAGGGGGTCGGTCCTACGAGCAGTACTTC

clone_size: NA
d_call: NA
j_call: TRBJ2-1
v_call: TRBV9
cdr3_aa: CASSVVFHEQFF
cdr3_nt: TGTGCCAGCAGCGTAGTCTTCCATGAGCAGTTCTTC

clone_size: NA
d_call: NA
j_call: TRBJ2-3
v_call: TRBV21-1
cdr3_aa: CASSPVEDRGSESDTQYF
cdr3_nt: TGTGCCAGCAGCCCAGTGGAGGACAGGGGGAGTGAATCAGATACGCAGTATTTT

clone_size: NA
d_call: NA
j_call: TRBJ1-4
v_call: TRBV19
cdr3_aa: CASSMGLPRVEKLFF
cdr3_nt: TGTGCCAGTAGTATGGGACTTCCGAGGGTCGAAAAACTGTTTTTT

clone_size: NA
d_call: TRBD2
j_call: TRBJ2-3
v_call: TRBV5-1
cdr3_aa: CASSRGGADTQYF
cdr3_nt: TGCGCCAGCAGTCGCGGGGGGGCGGATACGCAGTATTTT

clone_size: NA
d_call: TRBD1
j_call: TRBJ1-1
v_call: TRBV28
cdr3_aa: CASSQWTGRRLTEAFF
cdr3_nt: TGTGCCAGCAGCCAATGGACAGGAAGGAGGCTCACTGAAGCTTTCTTT

clone_size: NA
d_call: TRBD2
j_call: TRBJ2-2
v_call: TRBV6-1
cdr3_aa: CASSDWRGAGWTGELFF
cdr3_nt: TGTGCCAGCAGTGACTGGCGGGGGGCCGGTTGGACCGGGGAGCTGTTTTTT

clone_size: NA
d_call: NA
j_call: TRBJ2-7
v_call: TRBV6-2/TRBV6-3
cdr3_aa: CASSPLGTPKEKYF
cdr3_nt: TGTGCCAGCAGCCCCTTAGGGACACCAAAGGAGAAGTACTTC

clone_size: NA
d_call: NA
j_call: TRBJ1-3
v_call: TRBV3-1/TRBV3-2
cdr3_aa: CASSQLQIISGNTIYF
cdr3_nt: TGTGCCAGCAGCCAATTACAGATCATCTCTGGAAACACCATATATTTT

clone_size: NA
d_call: TRBD1
j_call: TRBJ1-2
v_call: TRBV28
cdr3_aa: CASSLPRGRGYGYTF
cdr3_nt: TGTGCCAGCAGTTTACCCAGGGGGCGCGGCTATGGCTACACCTTC

clone_size: NA
d_call: TRBD2
j_call: TRBJ2-7
v_call: TRBV27
cdr3_aa: CASSFRLAGEYEQYF
cdr3_nt: TGTGCCAGCAGTTTTAGGCTAGCGGGCGAGTACGAGCAGTACTTC

clone_size: many
d_call: TRBD2
j_call: TRBJ2-3
v_call: TRBV7-2
cdr3_aa: CASSLGVAGPADTQYF
cdr3_nt: TGTGCCAGCAGCTTAGGGGTAGCGGGTCCGGCAGATACGCAGTATTTT

clone_size: NA
d_call: NA
j_call: TRBJ2-2
v_call: TRBV7-9
cdr3_aa: CASSSPGGELFF
cdr3_nt: TGTGCCAGCAGCTCACCGGGGGGGGAGCTGTTTTTT

clone_size: NA
d_call: NA
j_call: TRBJ1-2
v_call: TRBV12-3/TRBV12-4
cdr3_aa: CASSWNRDYGYTF
cdr3_nt: TGTGCCAGCAGTTGGAACAGGGACTATGGCTACACCTTC

clone_size: once
d_call: TRBD2
j_call: TRBJ2-2
v_call: TRBV28
cdr3_aa: CATLRGATGELFF
cdr3_nt: TGTGCCACCCTGCGGGGGGCCACCGGGGAGCTGTTTTTT

clone_size: NA
d_call: TRBD2
j_call: TRBJ2-3
v_call: TRBV3-1/TRBV3-2
cdr3_aa: CASSQDPVSSGWGTDTQYF
cdr3_nt: TGTGCCAGCAGCCAAGATCCGGTCTCTAGCGGGTGGGGAACAGATACGCAGTATTTT

clone_size: NA
d_call: NA
j_call: TRBJ2-2
v_call: TRBV3-1/TRBV3-2
cdr3_aa: CASSQGSGLDTGELFF
cdr3_nt: TGTGCCAGCAGCCAAGGCTCAGGGCTTGACACCGGGGAGCTGTTTTTT

clone_size: NA
d_call: TRBD2
j_call: TRBJ2-5
v_call: TRBV5-4
cdr3_aa: CASSPASGGGETQYF
cdr3_nt: TGTGCCAGCAGCCCGGCTAGCGGTGGGGGAGAGACCCAGTACTTC